The 4 T cell receptor beta chains below were found in one sample sequenced in a study of CD8 T cells in Susac syndrome. An input of about 0.45 to 1 ug of RNA was subjected to reverse transcription using random hexamers. TCRdb redid the calling of the immunoSEQ multiplex PCR reads with MiXCR, one entry per CDR3 protein. In the table there are 250,000 to 350,000 distinct CDR3 sequences, just over 90% of which are singletons. Material for sequencing was CD4+ T cells from PBMCs. These receptors came from a human donor with multiple sclerosis.

The V gene is TRBV20-1, the J gene TRBJ2-2; D unclear. The germline V gene encodes CDR1 DFQATT and CDR2 SNEGSKA (reference sequence). The V end was cut by 3 bases, the J end by 1 base, with 9 bases between. This CDR3 spans 14 amino acids. CDR3 DNA sequence: TGCAGTGCTAGGTTGTCGGGGAACACCGGGGAGCTGTTTTTT. Its translation is CSARLSGNTGELFF.

The chain employs TRBV30 and TRBJ1-1; tentatively, D is TRBD1 (5 bases). Per germline, CDR1 GTSNPN and CDR2 SVGIG (reference sequence). CDR3 length: 14 amino acids. V was cut by 6 bases and J by 2 bases, with 16 bases left in between. The CDR3, as DNA: TGTGCCTGCAGGGTACAGGCTGAAAACACTGAAGCTTTCTTT. This gives the protein CACRVQAENTEAFF.

The V and J genes are TRBV14 and TRBJ2-7; D is uncertain. The V gene's germline CDR1 is SGHDN and CDR2 FVKESK. This CDR3 region has 14 residues. The V gene lost 0 bases and the J gene lost 4 bases, with 10 bases spanning the gap. The CDR3 is CASSQDKPPYEQYF. In DNA form, the CDR3 reads TGTGCCAGCAGCCAAGATAAGCCTCCGTACGAGCAGTACTTC.

The table lists this clonotype with a few counts. One end of the junction fails to match germline, which may point to a read error. The gene calls are TRBV19 and TRBJ1-1; D is unresolved. This CDR3 comprises 15 residues. CDR1 and CDR2 from the germline V gene are LNHDA and SQIVND (reference sequence). The CDR3 loop reads CASSSRSYEGTEAFF. The DNA for the CDR3 is TGTGCCAGTAGTTCCCGATCGTATGAGGGCACTGAGGCTTTCTTT.